One sample yielded the 8 T cell receptor beta chains listed below, sequenced in a study of siplizumab effects on memory and regulatory T cells. Profiling relied on immunoSEQ multiplex PCR, and the TCRdb table lists in-frame clones only, not all of them. The profile covers 50,000 to 55,000 clones, with over 85% appearing a single time and under 20% taken by the ten largest. Sequencing was performed on CD8+ T cells sorted from blood. Receptors originate from a human donor in good health.

This chain connects TRBV10-1 to TRBJ2-7; D is uncertain. Trimming removed 0 bases from V and 3 bases from J, with 6 bases in between. Germline values: CDR1 WNHNN, CDR2 SYGVQD (reference sequence). There are 13 residues in the CDR3. CDR3 in DNA: TGCGCCAGCAGTGAGTCGGTGGGCTACGAGCAGTACTTC. Translating it yields CASSESVGYEQYF.

The chain joins TRBV19 to TRBJ2-3; 12 bases match TRBD2. Losses at the gene ends were 4 bases for V and 4 bases for J; bases not matched to a gene: 0. The germline V gene has CDR1 LNHDA and CDR2 SQIVND (reference sequence). The length of the CDR3 is 14 residues. The CDR3 loop reads CASSRLAGADTQYF. The CDR3 DNA is TGTGCCAGTAGTAGACTAGCGGGAGCAGATACGCAGTATTTT.

The genes are TRBV5-1 and TRBJ2-1, with D unresolved. V was cut by 2 bases and J by 1 base, with 4 bases left in between. The germline gives CDR1 SGHRS, CDR2 YFSETQ. The CDR3 spans 13 residues. The CDR3 here is CASSFGSYNEQFF. The CDR3, as DNA: TGCGCCAGCAGCTTCGGGTCCTACAATGAGCAGTTCTTC.

The genes are TRBV9 and TRBJ2-1; tentatively, D is TRBD1 (6 bases). Germline CDR1 SGDLS, CDR2 YYNGEE. Trimming left V 4 bases short and J 8 bases short, with 19 bases between. This CDR3 has 15 amino acids. The CDR3 DNA sequence: TGTGCCAGCAGCCCAGGTGGACAGATCTTAGATGAGCAGTTCTTC. Its protein product is CASSPGGQILDEQFF. Based on the CDR3 plus reference TRBV9 and TRBJ2-1, the full variable domain is DSGVTQTPKHLITATGQRVTLRCSPRSGDLSVYWYQQSLDQGLQFLIQYYNGEERAKGNILERFSAQQFPDLHSELNLSSLELGDSALYFCASSPGGQILDEQFFGPGTRLTVL.

The rearrangement joins TRBV11-3 to TRBJ2-7, with 9 bases that match TRBD1. The J segment lost 2 bases and the V segment lost 1 base, leaving 0 bases of the junction unmatched. Germline CDR1 SGHNT, CDR2 YENEEA. The CDR3 totals 14 residues. The CDR3 DNA is TGTGCCAGCAGCTTAGGGACAGGGGCCTACGAGCAGTACTTC. This codes for CASSLGTGAYEQYF. The full variable domain, rest sourced from reference TRBV11-3 and TRBJ2-7, is EAGVVQSPRYKIIEKKQPVAFWCNPISGHNTLYWYLQNLGQGPELLIRYENEEAVDDSQLPKDRFSAERLKGVDSTLKIQPAELGDSAVYLCASSLGTGAYEQYFGPGTRLTVT.

This clone occurred once. The gene calls are TRBV28 and TRBJ1-2; D not certain. CDR1 and CDR2 from the germline V gene are MDHEN and SYDVKM. CDR3 length: 11 residues. Trimming removed 6 bases at V and 10 bases at J, with 12 bases between. The CDR3 coding sequence is TGTGCCAGCAGATTTGGCCTGGACTACACCTTC. Protein: CASRFGLDYTF.

This clone was observed a single time. V and J are TRBV18 and TRBJ2-1, with a tentative D call TRBD1 (5 bases). V was clipped by 2 bases and J by 0 bases, with 17 bases between them. This CDR3 is built from 18 residues. Germline assignment: CDR1 KGHSH and CDR2 LQKENI. The CDR3 region is CASSPSRASPSSYNEQFF. CDR3 DNA: TGTGCCAGCTCACCAAGCAGGGCTAGTCCTAGCTCCTACAATGAGCAGTTCTTC.

The chain combines TRBV4-1 with TRBJ2-7; D is uncertain. The CDR3 is 14 amino acids. V was cut by 1 base and J by 3 bases, with 10 bases left in between. Germline V lookup: CDR1 MGHRA, CDR2 YSYEKL. CDR3 nucleotide sequence: TGCGCCAGCAGCCAAGTTTTGGGGTACTACGAGCAGTACTTC. Translated, it gives CASSQVLGYYEQYF.